This T cell receptor (beta chain) came from a study of cytomegalovirus exposure and HLA in healthy donors. Use of 60 Vbeta and 13 Jbeta primers characterized the PCR. Profiled with immunoSEQ multiplex PCR; TCRdb holds only in-frame clones, not every one. Of roughly 100,000 clones in the sample, 60% to 85% were seen once. Findings of the study overall: The study put under 200 TCR beta chains on its list as cytomegalovirus-associated. Association of a missense DCLRE1C variant with TCR beta V- and J-gene trimming was reported in a later analysis.

The CDR3 is 18 amino acids. Germline lookup yields CDR1 LGHNA and CDR2 YNFKEQ. V lost 3 bases to trimming and J lost 4 bases, with 19 bases between them. On this clone: Antigen specificity is unknown.

Sequencing was performed on PBMCs. V and J are TRBV4-2 and TRBJ2-6; TRBD1 is a possible D gene (5 bases). This TCR was recovered from a woman aged 18-29 years in good health and CMV-seropositive. The CDR3 spells CASSQASNGAVGANVLTF. CDR3 bases: TGTGCCAGCAGCCAGGCCTCCAATGGGGCTGTGGGGGCCAACGTCCTGACTTTC.